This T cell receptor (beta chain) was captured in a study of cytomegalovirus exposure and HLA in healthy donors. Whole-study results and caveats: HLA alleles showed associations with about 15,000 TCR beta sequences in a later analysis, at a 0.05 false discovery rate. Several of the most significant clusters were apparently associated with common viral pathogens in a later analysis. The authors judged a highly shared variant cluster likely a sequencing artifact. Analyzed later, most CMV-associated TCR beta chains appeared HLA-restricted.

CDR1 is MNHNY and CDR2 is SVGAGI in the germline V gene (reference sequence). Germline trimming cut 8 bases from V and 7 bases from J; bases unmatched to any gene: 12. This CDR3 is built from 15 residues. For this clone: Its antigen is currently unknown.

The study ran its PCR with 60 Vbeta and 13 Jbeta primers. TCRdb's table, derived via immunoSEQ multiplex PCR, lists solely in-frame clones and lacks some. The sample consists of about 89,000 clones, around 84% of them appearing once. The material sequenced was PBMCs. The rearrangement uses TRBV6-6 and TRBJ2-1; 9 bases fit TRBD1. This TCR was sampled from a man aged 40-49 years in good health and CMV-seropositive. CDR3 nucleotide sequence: TGTGCCAGCCTAACCCGTGGGACAGGGATGAATGAGCAGTTCTTC. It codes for CASLTRGTGMNEQFF.